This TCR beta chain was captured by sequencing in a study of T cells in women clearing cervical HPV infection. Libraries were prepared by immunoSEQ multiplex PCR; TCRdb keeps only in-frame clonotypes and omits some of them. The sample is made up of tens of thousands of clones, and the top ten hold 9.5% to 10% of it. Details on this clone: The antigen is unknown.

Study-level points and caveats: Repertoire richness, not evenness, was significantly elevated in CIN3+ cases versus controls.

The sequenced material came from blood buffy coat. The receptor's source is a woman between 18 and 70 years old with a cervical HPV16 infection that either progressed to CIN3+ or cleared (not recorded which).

CDR3 DNA (partial): TGTGCCAGCTCACCTGCGGGGGACGGCTATGGC. Translation gives CASSPAGDGYG. The complete CDR3 protein is CASSPAGDGYGYTF. The chain joins TRBV18 to TRBJ1-2, with a possible D match to TRBD1 (5 bases). With the read ending 3 residues before the CDR3 end, the germline J gene is used to fill in that end. CDR3 length: 14 residues. V lost 3 bases, J lost 4 bases, and 12 bases lay in between. The germline V gene has CDR1 KGHSH and CDR2 LQKENI.